This T cell receptor (beta chain) was profiled in a study of OX40 agonist ivuxolimab in advanced cancers. This clone was counted only a few times. The V gene end was trimmed by 4 bases and the J gene end by 4 bases; junction bases not matched to a gene: 7. Looked up from germline, CDR1 is MDHEN and CDR2 is SYDVKM. The length of the CDR3 is 16 residues. TCRdb's table, derived via immunoSEQ multiplex PCR, lists solely in-frame clones and lacks some. This table has about 75,000 clones, 86% appearing once. The TCR sequence derives from an adult with an advanced solid tumor such as melanoma, head and neck, liver or kidney cancer. This chain connects TRBV28 to TRBJ1-4; 9 bases are shared with TRBD1. Specimen: CD4+ or CD8+ T cells sorted from blood, collected in a trial of the OX40 agonist ivuxolimab. The CDR3 bases are TGTGCCAGCAGTTACAGGGGGCTGGGGGTTAATGAAAAACTGTTTTTT. This gives the protein CASSYRGLGVNEKLFF.